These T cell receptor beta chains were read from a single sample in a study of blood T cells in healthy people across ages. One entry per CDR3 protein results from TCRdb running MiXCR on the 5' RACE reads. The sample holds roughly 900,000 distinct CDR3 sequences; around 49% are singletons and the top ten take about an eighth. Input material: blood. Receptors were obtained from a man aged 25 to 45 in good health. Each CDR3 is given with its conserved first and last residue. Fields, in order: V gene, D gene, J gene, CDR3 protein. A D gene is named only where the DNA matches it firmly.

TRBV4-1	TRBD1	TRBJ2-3	CASRSQVQGHTDTQYF
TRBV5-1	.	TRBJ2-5	CASREAGQTYKQYF
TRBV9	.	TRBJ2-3	CASSPDSYTDTQYF
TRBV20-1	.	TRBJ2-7	CSASPPGLNEQYF
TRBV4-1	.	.	CASSHREGRAYEQYF
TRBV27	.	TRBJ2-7	CASSLSPGNYEQYF
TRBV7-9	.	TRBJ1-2	CASSLVQVANYGYTF
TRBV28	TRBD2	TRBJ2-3	CASSFGPLAGSTDTQYF
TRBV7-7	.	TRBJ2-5	CASSLAGAVHQETQYF
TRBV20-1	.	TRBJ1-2	CSAPAGRPNYGYTF
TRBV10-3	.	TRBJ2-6	CAISGPGLSGANVLTF
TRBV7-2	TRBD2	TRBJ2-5	CASGGYQETQYF
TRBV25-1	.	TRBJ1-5	CASSEGRYSNQPQHF
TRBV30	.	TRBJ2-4	CAWRPHDILNIQYF
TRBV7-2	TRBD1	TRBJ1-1	CASSKGQDTEAFF
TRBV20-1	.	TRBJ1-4	CSASGADAGEKLFF
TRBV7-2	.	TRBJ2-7	CASSSIPGYEQYF
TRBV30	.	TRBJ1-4	CAWRCGASEKLFF
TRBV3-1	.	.	CASSQRSETQYF
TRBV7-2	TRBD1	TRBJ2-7	CASSKGTGIFIQYF
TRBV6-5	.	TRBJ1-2	CASSSNVRNYGYTF
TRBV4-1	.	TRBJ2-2	CASSQEGPTELFF
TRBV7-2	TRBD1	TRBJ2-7	CASSFNRGLSYEQYF
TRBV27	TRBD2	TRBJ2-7	CASSLSLAGAPYEQYF
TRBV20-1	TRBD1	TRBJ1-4	CSAHGSVSGQGEKLFF
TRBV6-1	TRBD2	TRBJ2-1	CASSEISGVTASSYNEQFF
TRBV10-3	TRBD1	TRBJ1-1	CAISEGQDKLNTEAFF
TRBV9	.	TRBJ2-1	CASSVDAGRSYNEQFF
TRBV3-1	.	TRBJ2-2	CASTTGPGELFF
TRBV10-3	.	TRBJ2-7	CAISESEGRIGNEQYF
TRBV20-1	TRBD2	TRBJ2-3	CSARTSGGGTDTQYF
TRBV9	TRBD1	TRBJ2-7	CASSVEGQGAYEQYF
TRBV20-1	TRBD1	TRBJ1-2	CSAREGQGTSANYGYTF
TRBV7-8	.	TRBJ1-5	CASSPRVSSNQPQHF
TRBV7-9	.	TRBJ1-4	CASSVPQENEKLFF
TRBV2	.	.	CASSVSGAEQYF
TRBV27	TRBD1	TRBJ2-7	CASSSYWTGVTYEQYF
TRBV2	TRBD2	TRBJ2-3	CASKARGGSDTQYF
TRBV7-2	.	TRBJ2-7	CASSLKGFSYEQYF
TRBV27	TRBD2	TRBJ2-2	CASSQRGNTGELFF
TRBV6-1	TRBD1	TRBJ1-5	CASEGQFNQPQHF
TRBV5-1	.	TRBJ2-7	CASSLVEGETYEQYF
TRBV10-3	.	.	CATSGGRGLDEQYF
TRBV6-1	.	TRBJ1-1	CASSGSFNTEAFF
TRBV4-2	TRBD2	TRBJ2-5	CASSQEAGGWETQYF
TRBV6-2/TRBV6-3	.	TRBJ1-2	CASTSGGENGYTF
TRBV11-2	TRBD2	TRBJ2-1	CASSSSPGGLAGAQLRYNEQFF
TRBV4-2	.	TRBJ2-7	CASSPELASPSYEQYF
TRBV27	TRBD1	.	CASSVRGPGEQYF
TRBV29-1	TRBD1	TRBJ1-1	CSVPFVQGDTEAFF
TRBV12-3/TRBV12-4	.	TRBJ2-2	CASIRDPAGELFF
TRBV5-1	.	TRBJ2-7	CASSEAGKPYEQYF
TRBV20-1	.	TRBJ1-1	CSARDTAGNTEAFF
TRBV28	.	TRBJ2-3	CASSSPGVTDTQYF
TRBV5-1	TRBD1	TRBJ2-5	CASSTGQGQETQYF